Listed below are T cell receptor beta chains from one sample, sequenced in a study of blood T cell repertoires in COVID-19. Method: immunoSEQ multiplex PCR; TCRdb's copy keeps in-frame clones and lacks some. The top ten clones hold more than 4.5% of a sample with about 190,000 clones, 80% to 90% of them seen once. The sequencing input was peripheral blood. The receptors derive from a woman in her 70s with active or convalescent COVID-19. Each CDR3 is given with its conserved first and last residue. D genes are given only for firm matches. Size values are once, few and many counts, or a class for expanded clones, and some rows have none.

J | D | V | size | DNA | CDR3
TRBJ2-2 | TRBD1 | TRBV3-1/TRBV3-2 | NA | TGTGCCAGCAGCCAGCGGACAGGGTTATCCACCGGGGAGCTGTTTTTT | CASSQRTGLSTGELFF
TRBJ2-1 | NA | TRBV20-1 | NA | TGCAGTGCTAGTCTAACCTTTGGGGCCCGGGCACCGGAGTTCTTC | CSASLTFGARAPEFF
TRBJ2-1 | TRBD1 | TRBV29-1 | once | TGCAGCGCTCTGGGGGACAGCAATGAGCAGTTCTTC | CSALGDSNEQFF
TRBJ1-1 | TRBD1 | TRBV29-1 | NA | TGCAGCGTTGACGTGCTGGGGGCAGGGGGCGCGATCGCTGAAGCTTTCTTT | CSVDVLGAGGAIAEAFF
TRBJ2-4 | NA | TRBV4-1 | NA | TGCGCCAGCAGCCTGGGCGGGGCCCTCCTGCCGGGAAACATTCAGTACTTC | CASSLGGALLPGNIQYF
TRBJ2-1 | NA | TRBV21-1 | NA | TGTGCCAGCAGCCGGCAGTTGACCACTTGGGACAACAATGAGCAGTTCTTC | CASSRQLTTWDNNEQFF
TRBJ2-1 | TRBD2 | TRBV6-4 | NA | TGTGCCAGCAGTGACTCGACTACCGGGACTAGCGTATACAATGAGCAGTTCTTC | CASSDSTTGTSVYNEQFF
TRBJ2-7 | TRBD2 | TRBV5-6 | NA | TGTGCCAGCAGCTTGGACATGACCGGGAGGGTGGGCCTGAACCCCGAGCAGTACTTC | CASSLDMTGRVGLNPEQYF
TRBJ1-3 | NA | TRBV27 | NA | TGTGCCAGCAGGGGGGCAGGAAACACCATATATTTT | CASRGAGNTIYF
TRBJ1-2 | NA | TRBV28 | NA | TGTGCCAGCAGTTCACTAGAGGCGGTGTATGGCTACACCTTC | CASSSLEAVYGYTF